A single T cell receptor (beta chain) is shown here with its context. Seattle researchers signed up patients amid active infection and tracked them longitudinally. Original data processing: Counts of nucleated cells, estimated from reference gene primer amplification, were obtained. Some clones are missing from TCRdb's copy, which holds only in-frame ones; the method was immunoSEQ multiplex PCR. V, J and clone size reflect that table, while D and trimming were determined from the DNA. Of under 450,000 clones in the sample, about 91% were seen once. This CDR3 spans 9 amino acids. Germline V lookup: CDR1 SNHLY, CDR2 FYNNEI. The V end was cut by 8 bases, the J end by 6 bases, with 5 bases between. This specimen comes from a study of blood T cell repertoires in COVID-19. Study context: The United States, Italy and Spain were the sources of the acute and convalescent COVID-19 samples.

Sequencing was performed on peripheral blood. This chain joins TRBV2 and TRBJ2-7; D gene ambiguous. The sequence derives from a woman aged 45 to 65 with COVID-19, enrolled during active disease. The CDR3: CASGGEQYF. The CDR3 coding sequence is TGTGCCAGCGGCGGCGAGCAGTACTTC.